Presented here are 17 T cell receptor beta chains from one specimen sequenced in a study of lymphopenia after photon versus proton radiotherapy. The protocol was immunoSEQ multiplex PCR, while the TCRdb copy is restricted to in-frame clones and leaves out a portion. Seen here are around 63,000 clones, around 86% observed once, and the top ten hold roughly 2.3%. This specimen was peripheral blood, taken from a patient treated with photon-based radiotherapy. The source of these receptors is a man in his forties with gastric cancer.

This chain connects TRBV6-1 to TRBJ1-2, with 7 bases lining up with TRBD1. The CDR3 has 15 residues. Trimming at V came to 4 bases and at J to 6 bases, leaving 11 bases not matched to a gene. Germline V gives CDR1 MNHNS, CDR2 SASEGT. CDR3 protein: CASSGRDSFSNGYTF. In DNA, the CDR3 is TGTGCCAGCAGTGGCCGGGACAGCTTTTCCAATGGCTACACCTTC.

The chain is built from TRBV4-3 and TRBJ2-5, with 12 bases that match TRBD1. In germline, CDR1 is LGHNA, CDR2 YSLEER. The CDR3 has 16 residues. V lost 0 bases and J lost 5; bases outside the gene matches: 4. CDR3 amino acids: CASSQDRGQGAETQYF. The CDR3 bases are TGCGCCAGCAGCCAAGATCGGGGACAGGGGGCTGAGACCCAGTACTTC.

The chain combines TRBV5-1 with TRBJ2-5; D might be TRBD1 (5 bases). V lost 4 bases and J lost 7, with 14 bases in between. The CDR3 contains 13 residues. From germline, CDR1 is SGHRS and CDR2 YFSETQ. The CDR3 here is CASSPQGGGTQYF. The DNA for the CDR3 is TGCGCCAGCAGCCCTCAGGGCGGCGGGACCCAGTACTTC.

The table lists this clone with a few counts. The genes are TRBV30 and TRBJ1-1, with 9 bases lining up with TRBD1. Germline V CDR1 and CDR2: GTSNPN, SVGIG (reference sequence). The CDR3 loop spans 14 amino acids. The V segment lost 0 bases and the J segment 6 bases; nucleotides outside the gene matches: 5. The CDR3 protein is CAWSVKGQGAEAFF. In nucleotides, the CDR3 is TGTGCCTGGAGTGTAAAGGGACAGGGAGCTGAAGCTTTCTTT.

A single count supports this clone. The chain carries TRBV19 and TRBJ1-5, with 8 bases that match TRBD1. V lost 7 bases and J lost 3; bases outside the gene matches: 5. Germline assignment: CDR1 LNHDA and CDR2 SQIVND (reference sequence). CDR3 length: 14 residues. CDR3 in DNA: TGTGCCAGTACCATGGACAGGGTCAATCAGCCCCAGCATTTT. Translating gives CASTMDRVNQPQHF.

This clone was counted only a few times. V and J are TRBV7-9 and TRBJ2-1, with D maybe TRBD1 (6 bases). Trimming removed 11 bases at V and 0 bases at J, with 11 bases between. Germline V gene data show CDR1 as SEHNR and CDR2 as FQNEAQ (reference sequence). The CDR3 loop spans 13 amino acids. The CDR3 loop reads CAGNRVSYNEQFF. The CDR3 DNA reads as TGTGCCGGTAACAGGGTCTCCTACAATGAGCAGTTCTTC.

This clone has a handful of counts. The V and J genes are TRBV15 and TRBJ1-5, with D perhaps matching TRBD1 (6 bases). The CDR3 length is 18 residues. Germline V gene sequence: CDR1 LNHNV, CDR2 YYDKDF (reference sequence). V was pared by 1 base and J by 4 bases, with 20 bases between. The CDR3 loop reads CATSRASNTGSGNQPQHF. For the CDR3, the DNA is TGTGCCACCAGCAGAGCTTCGAATACAGGGTCGGGGAATCAGCCCCAGCATTTT.

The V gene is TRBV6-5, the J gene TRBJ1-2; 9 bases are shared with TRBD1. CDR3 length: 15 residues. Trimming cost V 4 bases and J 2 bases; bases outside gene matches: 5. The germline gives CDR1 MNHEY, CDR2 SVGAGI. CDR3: CASSSGQGENYGYTF. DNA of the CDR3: TGTGCCAGCAGTTCGGGACAGGGAGAAAACTATGGCTACACCTTC.

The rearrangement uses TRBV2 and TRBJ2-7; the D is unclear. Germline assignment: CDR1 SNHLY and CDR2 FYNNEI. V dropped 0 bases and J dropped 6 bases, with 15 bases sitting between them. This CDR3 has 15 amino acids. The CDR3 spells CASSEALLDPLEQYF. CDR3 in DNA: TGTGCCAGCAGTGAAGCGCTTCTGGACCCCCTCGAGCAGTACTTC. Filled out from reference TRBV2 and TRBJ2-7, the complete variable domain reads EPEVTQTPSHQVTQMGQEVILRCVPISNHLYFYWYRQILGQKVEFLVSFYNNEISEKSEIFDDQFSVERPDGSNFTLKIRSTKLEDSAMYFCASSEALLDPLEQYFGPGTRLTVT.

CDR3 coding DNA: TGTGCCAGCAGCTTGGGACGGAACTCTGGAAACACCATATATTTT. Its translation: CASSLGRNSGNTIYF. The rearrangement joins TRBV5-6 to TRBJ1-3; no reliable D call. This CDR3 is 15 amino acids long. The ends were cut back, 0 bases at V and 0 bases at J, with 7 bases in the middle. In germline, CDR1 is SGHDT, CDR2 YYEEEE.

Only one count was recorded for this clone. Here the CDR3 reads CASSPGLAGLETQYF. The CDR3 bases are TGTGCCAGCAGCCCAGGACTAGCGGGGCTTGAGACCCAGTACTTC. This chain uses TRBV7-2 with TRBJ2-5; 12 bases are a match to TRBD2. Looked up from germline, CDR1 is SGHTA and CDR2 is FQGNSA. V shed 5 bases, J shed 5 bases, and the junction held 6 bases outside the gene matches. The CDR3 totals 15 residues.

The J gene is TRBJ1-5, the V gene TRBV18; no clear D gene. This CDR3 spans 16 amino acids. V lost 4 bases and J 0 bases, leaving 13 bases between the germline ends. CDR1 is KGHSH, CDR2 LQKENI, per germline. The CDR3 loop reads CASSLRSLGSNQPQHF. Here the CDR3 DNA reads TGTGCCAGCTCACTACGGTCCCTTGGTAGCAATCAGCCCCAGCATTTT.

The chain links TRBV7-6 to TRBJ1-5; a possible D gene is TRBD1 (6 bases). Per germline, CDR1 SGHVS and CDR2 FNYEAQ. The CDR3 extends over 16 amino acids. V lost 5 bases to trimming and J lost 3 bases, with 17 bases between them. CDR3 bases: TGTGCCAGCAGCCCCCTCCCCGGACAGTACAATCAGCCCCAGCATTTT. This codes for CASSPLPGQYNQPQHF.

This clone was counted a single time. CDR3 amino acids: CASSLLGTLNQPQHF. Here the CDR3 DNA reads TGTGCCAGCAGTTTATTGGGGACCCTCAATCAGCCCCAGCATTTT. V gene TRBV27 combines with J gene TRBJ1-5; D is possibly TRBD1 (5 bases). CDR1 and CDR2 from the germline V gene are MNHEY and SMNVEV (reference sequence). V lost 1 base and J 3 bases, leaving 10 bases between the germline ends. This CDR3 contains 15 residues.

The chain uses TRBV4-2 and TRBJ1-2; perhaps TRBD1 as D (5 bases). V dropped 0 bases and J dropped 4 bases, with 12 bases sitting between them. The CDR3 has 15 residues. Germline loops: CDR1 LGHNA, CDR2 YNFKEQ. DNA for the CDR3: TGTGCCAGCAGCCAAGACTTGTGGACACGCTATGGCTACACCTTC. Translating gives CASSQDLWTRYGYTF.

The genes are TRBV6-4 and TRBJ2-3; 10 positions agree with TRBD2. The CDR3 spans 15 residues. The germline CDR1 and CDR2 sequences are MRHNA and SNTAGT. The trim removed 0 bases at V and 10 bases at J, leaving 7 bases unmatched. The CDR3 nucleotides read TGTGCCAGCAGTGACTCTGCTAGCGGGGGCGGGGCGCAGTATTTT. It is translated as CASSDSASGGGAQYF.

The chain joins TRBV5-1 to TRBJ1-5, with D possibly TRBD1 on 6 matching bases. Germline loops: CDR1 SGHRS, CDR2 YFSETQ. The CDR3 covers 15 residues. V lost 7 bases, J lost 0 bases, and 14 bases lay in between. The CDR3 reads CASAEGDYSNQPQHF. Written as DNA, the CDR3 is TGCGCCAGCGCTGAGGGGGATTATAGCAATCAGCCCCAGCATTTT.